This TCR beta chain is from a study of CD8+ T cells in alopecia areata. Looked up from germline, CDR1 is SQVTM and CDR2 is ANQGSEA. This CDR3 spans 16 amino acids. V lost 6 bases to trimming and J lost 2 bases; unmatched junction nucleotides: 13. Study-level points and caveats: Higher clonality than in normal scalp was seen in lesional scalp, especially alopecia totalis/universalis.

This sample's treatment: oral pan-JAK inhibitor, 5-10 mg twice daily. This clone was seen just once. Its antigen remains unknown. After isolation, RNA underwent reverse transcription to generate cDNA as the sequencing template. Sequencing was performed with immunoSEQ multiplex PCR; in TCRdb, only in-frame clones are kept and a portion is missing. This table holds roughly 220,000 clones, 35% to 45% found once. Sequenced material: CD4+ T cells sorted from blood, taken at roughly week 30, from a patient treated with tofacitinib. This receptor was taken from a human donor with alopecia areata. This sequence joins TRBV29-1 and TRBJ1-2; 9 bases align to TRBD1. CDR3: CSVLLPDRGGNYGYTF. CDR3 DNA sequence: TGCAGCGTCCTCCTGCCCGACAGGGGGGGCAACTATGGCTACACCTTC.